This TCR beta chain is drawn from a study of T cells in Graves' hyperthyroidism and ophthalmopathy. Study outcomes and limitations: Most clonotypes that expanded in the thyroid above 0.001 also showed up in blood.

The CDR3 is made up of 14 amino acids. CDR1 and CDR2 (germline): SQVTM, ANQGSEA. Trimming left V 0 bases short and J 1 base short, with 9 bases between. Researchers amplified the TCR beta CDR3 regions from RNA transcripts. The TCR CDR3 was amplified in a first-round RT-PCR using the HTBI primer set. MiXCR, run by TCRdb on the multiplex PCR reads, gives a single entry per CDR3 protein. The data show some 570,000 distinct CDR3 sequences, with approximately 17% seen just once and roughly 18% held by the top ten. Each diagnosis drew on symptoms, thyroxine, TRAb, thyroid ultrasound and orbital computed tomography findings. As to this clonotype: What it recognizes is unknown.

The V gene is TRBV29-1, the J gene TRBJ1-1; D is unresolved. Sequencing input: blood. The source is a young woman with Graves' ophthalmopathy. The CDR3 sequence: CSVEDRGGNTEAFF. CDR3 DNA: TGCAGCGTTGAAGATCGAGGAGGGAACACTGAAGCTTTCTTT.